One sample yielded the 11 T cell receptor beta chains listed below, sequenced in a study of a mutant IDH1 vaccine in newly diagnosed glioma. Their specific antigens are unknown. Documented time point: week 35, safety follow-up. The content of each vaccine dose was 300 ug of mutant IDH1 20-mer peptide, and topical imiquimod accompanied it. The assay was immunoSEQ multiplex PCR, and TCRdb's table has in-frame clones only and misses some. The sample includes more than 45,000 clones, approximately 90% of them seen just once. The sequencing used PBMCs, collected from a glioma patient whose treatment included an IDH1 peptide vaccine. Every receptor here comes from a woman aged 40 to 49 with glioma.

The chain combines TRBV9 with TRBJ2-7; D ambiguous. The germline gives CDR1 SGDLS, CDR2 YYNGEE. The CDR3 consists of 14 residues. The V gene lost 4 bases and the J gene lost 1 base, with 12 bases spanning the gap. The CDR3 here is CASSPRLESYEQYF. DNA of the CDR3: TGTGCCAGCAGCCCCAGATTAGAATCCTACGAGCAGTACTTC.

This sequence joins TRBV9 and TRBJ1-2, with D possibly TRBD1 on 6 matching bases. V was clipped by 4 bases and J by 2 bases, with 15 bases between them. The CDR3 is made up of 15 amino acids. Germline CDR1 reads SGDLS; CDR2 reads YYNGEE. The CDR3 region is CASSPQYTGNYGYTF. DNA for the CDR3: TGTGCCAGCAGCCCCCAATACACAGGGAACTATGGCTACACCTTC.

The chain combines TRBV27 with TRBJ1-2; perhaps TRBD1 as D (5 bases). Trimming removed 4 bases at V and 3 bases at J, with 12 bases between. The germline CDR1 and CDR2 sequences are MNHEY and SMNVEV (reference sequence). The CDR3 covers 14 residues. For the CDR3, the DNA is TGTGCCAGCAGTTCGGCAGGGCCAGACTATGGCTACACCTTC. This encodes CASSSAGPDYGYTF.

The chain links TRBV25-1 to TRBJ1-4; D may be TRBD1 (6 bases). There are 14 residues in the CDR3. Trimming took 2 bases from V and 8 from J, leaving 12 bases between them. The germline gives CDR1 MGHDK, CDR2 SYGVNS. CDR3: CASSEQGLREKLFF. The CDR3 coding sequence is TGTGCCAGCAGTGAACAGGGGCTACGGGAAAAACTGTTTTTT.

This rearrangement joins TRBV28 to TRBJ1-1; 8 bases are shared with TRBD1. V was pared by 3 bases and J by 7 bases, with 13 bases of the junction left unmatched. Germline assignment: CDR1 MDHEN and CDR2 SYDVKM. The CDR3 consists of 16 residues. The CDR3 sequence: CASSLAGGARANEAFF. DNA for the CDR3: TGTGCCAGCAGTTTGGCAGGGGGCGCGCGGGCCAATGAAGCTTTCTTT.

The rearrangement joins TRBV27 to TRBJ2-3; 12 nucleotides align to TRBD2. V trimming: 4 bases; J trimming: 6 bases; junction bases outside the gene matches: 8. Germline V CDR1 and CDR2: MNHEY, SMNVEV (reference sequence). The CDR3 covers 16 residues. Here the CDR3 reads CASSSRGLAGQDTQYF. DNA of the CDR3: TGTGCCAGCAGTTCTCGAGGACTAGCGGGGCAGGATACGCAGTATTTT.

V gene TRBV25-1 combines with J gene TRBJ2-1; the D is unclear. Germline CDR1 reads MGHDK; CDR2 reads SYGVNS. CDR3 length: 11 residues. V shed 2 bases and J shed 8 bases, with 4 bases lying between them. CDR3 protein: CASSETYEQFF. The CDR3 coding sequence is TGTGCCAGCAGTGAAACATATGAGCAGTTCTTC.

V gene TRBV4-2 combines with J gene TRBJ2-7; 10 nucleotides align to TRBD2. The length of the CDR3 is 15 residues. Germline V gene sequence: CDR1 LGHNA, CDR2 YNFKEQ. The V and J ends lost 0 bases and 3 bases, in that order; junction bases with no gene match: 2. The CDR3 loop reads CASSQDLAGVYEQYF. DNA of the CDR3: TGTGCCAGCAGCCAAGACCTAGCGGGAGTCTACGAGCAGTACTTC.

The V gene is TRBV7-2, the J gene TRBJ2-7, with D possibly TRBD2 on 5 matching bases. Trimming took 1 base from V and 0 from J, leaving 19 bases between them. Germline values: CDR1 SGHTA, CDR2 FQGNSA. The CDR3 spans 18 residues. The CDR3 protein is CASSLVTWGESDSYEQYF. CDR3 coding DNA: TGTGCCAGCAGCTTAGTGACGTGGGGAGAAAGTGACTCCTACGAGCAGTACTTC.

The chain has TRBV18 and TRBJ2-5; tentatively, D is TRBD2 (6 bases). Trimming shortened V by 3 bases and J by 5 bases, and 13 bases separated the two germline ends. Germline V gives CDR1 KGHSH, CDR2 LQKENI. The CDR3 is 14 residues long. The CDR3, as DNA: TGTGCCAGCTCACCCCCGGAGGGAATGGAGACCCAGTACTTC. This codes for CASSPPEGMETQYF.

This chain joins TRBV11-2 and TRBJ1-5; 7 bases map to TRBD1. The germline CDR1 and CDR2 sequences are SGHAT and FQNNGV. The trim removed 5 bases at V and 4 bases at J, leaving 8 bases unmatched. The CDR3 has 15 amino acids. The CDR3 bases are TGTGCCAGCAGCCGGGGACAGCTTGATAATCAGCCCCAGCATTTT. It encodes CASSRGQLDNQPQHF.